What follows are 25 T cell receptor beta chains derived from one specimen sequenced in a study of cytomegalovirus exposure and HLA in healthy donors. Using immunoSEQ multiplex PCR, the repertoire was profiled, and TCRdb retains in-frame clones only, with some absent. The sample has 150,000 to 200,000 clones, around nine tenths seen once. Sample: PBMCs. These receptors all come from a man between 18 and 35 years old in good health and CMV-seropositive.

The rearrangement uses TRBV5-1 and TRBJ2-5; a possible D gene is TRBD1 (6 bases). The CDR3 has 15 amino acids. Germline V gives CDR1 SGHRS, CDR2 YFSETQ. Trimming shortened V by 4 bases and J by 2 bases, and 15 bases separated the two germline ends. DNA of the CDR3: TGCGCCAGCAGCGTACAGGGTTCAGGACAAGAGACCCAGTACTTC. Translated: CASSVQGSGQETQYF.

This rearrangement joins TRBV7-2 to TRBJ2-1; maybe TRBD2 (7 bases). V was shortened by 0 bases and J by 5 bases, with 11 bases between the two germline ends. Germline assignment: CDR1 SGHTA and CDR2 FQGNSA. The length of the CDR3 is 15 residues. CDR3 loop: CASSLAGGPNNEQFF. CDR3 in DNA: TGTGCCAGCAGCTTAGCGGGGGGGCCTAACAATGAGCAGTTCTTC.

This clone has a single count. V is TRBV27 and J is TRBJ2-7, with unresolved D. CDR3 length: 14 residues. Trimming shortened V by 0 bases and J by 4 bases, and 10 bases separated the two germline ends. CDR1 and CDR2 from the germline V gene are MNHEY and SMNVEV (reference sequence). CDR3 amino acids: CASSLSGSLYEQYF. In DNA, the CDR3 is TGTGCCAGCAGTTTATCGGGCAGTTTGTACGAGCAGTACTTC.

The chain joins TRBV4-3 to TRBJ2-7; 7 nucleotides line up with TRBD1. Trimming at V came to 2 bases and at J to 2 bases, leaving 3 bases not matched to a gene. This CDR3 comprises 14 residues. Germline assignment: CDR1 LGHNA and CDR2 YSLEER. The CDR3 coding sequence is TGCGCCAGCAGCCAAATACAGGGGCCCTACGAGCAGTACTTC. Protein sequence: CASSQIQGPYEQYF.

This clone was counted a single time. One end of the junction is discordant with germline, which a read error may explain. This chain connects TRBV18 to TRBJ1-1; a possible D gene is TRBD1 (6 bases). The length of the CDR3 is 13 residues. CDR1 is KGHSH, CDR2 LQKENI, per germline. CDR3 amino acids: CASSPRDNNEAFF. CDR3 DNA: TGTGCCAGCTCACCGAGGGACAACAATGAAGCTTTCTTT.

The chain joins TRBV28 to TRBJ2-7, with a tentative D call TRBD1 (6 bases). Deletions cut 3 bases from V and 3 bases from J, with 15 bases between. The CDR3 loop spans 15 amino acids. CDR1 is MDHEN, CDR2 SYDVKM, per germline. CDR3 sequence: CASSLESDRNYEQYF. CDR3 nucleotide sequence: TGTGCCAGCAGTTTGGAGTCGGACAGAAACTACGAGCAGTACTTC.

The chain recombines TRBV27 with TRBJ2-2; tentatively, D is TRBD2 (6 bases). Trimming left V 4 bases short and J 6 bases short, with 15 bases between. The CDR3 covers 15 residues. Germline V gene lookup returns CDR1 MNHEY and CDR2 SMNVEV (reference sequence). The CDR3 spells CASSSRRAGPGELFF. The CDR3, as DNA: TGTGCCAGCAGTTCCCGGAGGGCCGGTCCCGGGGAGCTGTTTTTT.

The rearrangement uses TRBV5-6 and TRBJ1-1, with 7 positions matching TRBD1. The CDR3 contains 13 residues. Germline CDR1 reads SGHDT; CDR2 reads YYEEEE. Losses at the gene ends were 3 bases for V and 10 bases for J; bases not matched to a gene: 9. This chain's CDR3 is CASSWGHPGGAFF. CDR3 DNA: TGTGCCAGCAGCTGGGGACATCCAGGGGGAGCTTTCTTT. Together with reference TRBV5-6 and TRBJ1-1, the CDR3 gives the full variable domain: DAGVTQSPTHLIKTRGQQVTLRCSPKSGHDTVSWYQQALGQGPQFIFQYYEEEERQRGNFPDRFSGHQFPNYSSELNVNALLLGDSALYLCASSWGHPGGAFFGQGTRLTVV.

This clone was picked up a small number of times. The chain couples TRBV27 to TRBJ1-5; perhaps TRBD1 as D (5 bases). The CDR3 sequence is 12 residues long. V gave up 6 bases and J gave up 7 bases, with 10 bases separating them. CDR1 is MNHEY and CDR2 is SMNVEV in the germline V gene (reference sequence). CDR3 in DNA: TGTGCCAGCAGCCCTCAGGGACAGCCCCAGCATTTT. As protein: CASSPQGQPQHF.

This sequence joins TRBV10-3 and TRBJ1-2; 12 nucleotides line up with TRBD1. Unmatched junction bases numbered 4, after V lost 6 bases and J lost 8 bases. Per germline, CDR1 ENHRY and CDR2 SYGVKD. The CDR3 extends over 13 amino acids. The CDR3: CAIRGQGALGYTF. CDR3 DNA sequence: TGTGCCATCAGGGGACAGGGGGCGCTCGGCTACACCTTC.

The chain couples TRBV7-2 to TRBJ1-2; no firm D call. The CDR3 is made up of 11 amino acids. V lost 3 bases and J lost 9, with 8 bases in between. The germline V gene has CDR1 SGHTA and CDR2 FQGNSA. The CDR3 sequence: CASSLRLRYTF. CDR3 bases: TGTGCCAGCAGCTTGAGGTTACGCTACACCTTC. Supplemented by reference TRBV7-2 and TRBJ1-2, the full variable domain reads GAGVSQSPSNKVTEKGKDVELRCDPISGHTALYWYRQSLGQGLEFLIYFQGNSAPDKSGLPSDRFSAERTGGSVSTLTIQRTQQEDSAVYLCASSLRLRYTFGSGTRLTVV.

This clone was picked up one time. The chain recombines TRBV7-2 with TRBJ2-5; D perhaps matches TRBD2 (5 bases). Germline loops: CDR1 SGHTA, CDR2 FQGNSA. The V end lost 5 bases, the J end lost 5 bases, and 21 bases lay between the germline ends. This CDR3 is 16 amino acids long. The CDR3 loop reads CASSPSDGRAGETQYF. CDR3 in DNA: TGTGCCAGCAGCCCATCCGACGGACGGGCGGGTGAGACCCAGTACTTC.

In DNA, the CDR3 is TGTGCCAGCAGCCCCGTGGGGGGGCGCACAGATACGCAGTATTTT. Residues: CASSPVGGRTDTQYF. J is TRBJ2-3 and V is TRBV7-2, with D tentatively TRBD2 (7 bases). Between the trimmed V and J ends, which lost 5 bases and 1 base, there was a span of 13 bases. The CDR3 is made up of 15 amino acids. Germline-derived CDR1 and CDR2 are SGHTA and FQGNSA.

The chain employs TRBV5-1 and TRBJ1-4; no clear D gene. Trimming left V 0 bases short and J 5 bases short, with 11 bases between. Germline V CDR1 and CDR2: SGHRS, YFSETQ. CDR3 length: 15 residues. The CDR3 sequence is CASSLGAGVNEKLFF. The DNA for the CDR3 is TGCGCCAGCAGCTTGGGGGCCGGGGTAAATGAAAAACTGTTTTTT.

Here the CDR3 DNA reads TGCGCCAGCAGCCCACAGGGGCGTGGAGAGCAGTACTTC. This sequence encodes CASSPQGRGEQYF. The chain employs TRBV5-1 and TRBJ2-7; 7 bases match TRBD1. The junction had 8 bases not matched to a gene; V was cut back by 4 bases and J by 7 bases. This CDR3 has 13 amino acids. CDR1 SGHRS and CDR2 YFSETQ come from the germline V gene.

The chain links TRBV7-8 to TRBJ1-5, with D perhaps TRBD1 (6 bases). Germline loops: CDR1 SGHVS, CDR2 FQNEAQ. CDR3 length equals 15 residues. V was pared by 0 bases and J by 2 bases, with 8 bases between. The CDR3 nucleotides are TGTGCCAGCAGCTTAGCACAGGGACGCAATCAGCCCCAGCATTTT. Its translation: CASSLAQGRNQPQHF.

The CDR3 DNA is TGCGCCAGCAGGACTAGCGGGAGAGATACGCAGTATTTT. Encoded protein: CASRTSGRDTQYF. The rearrangement links TRBV5-1 to TRBJ2-3; 12 bases align to TRBD2. Germline V gene sequence: CDR1 SGHRS, CDR2 YFSETQ. CDR3 length: 13 amino acids. After removal of 5 bases from V and 5 bases from J, the junction contained 0 bases not matched to a gene.

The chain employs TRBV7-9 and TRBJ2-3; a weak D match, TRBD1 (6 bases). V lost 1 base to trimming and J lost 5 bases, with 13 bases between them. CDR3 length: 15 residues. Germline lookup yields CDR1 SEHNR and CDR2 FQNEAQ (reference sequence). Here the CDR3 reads CASSLGQDVGDTQYF. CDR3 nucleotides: TGTGCCAGCAGCTTAGGACAGGATGTGGGAGATACGCAGTATTTT.

CDR3 sequence: CASSSAAGTGGYEQYF. In DNA form, the CDR3 reads TGTGCCAGCTCTTCCGCCGCCGGGACAGGGGGGTACGAGCAGTACTTC. The chain combines TRBV18 with TRBJ2-7, with 11 bases lining up with TRBD1. The germline CDR1 and CDR2 sequences are KGHSH and LQKENI. Trimming at V came to 6 bases and at J to 4 bases, leaving 11 bases not matched to a gene. CDR3 length: 16 residues.

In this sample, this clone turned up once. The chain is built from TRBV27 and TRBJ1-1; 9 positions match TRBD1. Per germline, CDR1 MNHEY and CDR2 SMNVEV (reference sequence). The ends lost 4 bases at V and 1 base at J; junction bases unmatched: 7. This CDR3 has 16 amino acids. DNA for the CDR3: TGTGCCAGCAGTTCGAACAGGGGGCCGGGGAACACTGAAGCTTTCTTT. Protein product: CASSSNRGPGNTEAFF.

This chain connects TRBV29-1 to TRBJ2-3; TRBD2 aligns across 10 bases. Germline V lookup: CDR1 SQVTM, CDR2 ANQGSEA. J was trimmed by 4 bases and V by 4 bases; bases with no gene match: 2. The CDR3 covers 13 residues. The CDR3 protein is CSVGSGGADTQYF. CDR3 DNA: TGCAGCGTTGGAAGCGGGGGGGCAGATACGCAGTATTTT.

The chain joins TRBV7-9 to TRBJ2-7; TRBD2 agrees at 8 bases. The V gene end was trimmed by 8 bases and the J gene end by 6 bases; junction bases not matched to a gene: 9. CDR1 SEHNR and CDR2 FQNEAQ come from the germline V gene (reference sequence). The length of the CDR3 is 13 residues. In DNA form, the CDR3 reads TGTGCCAGCTCCGGGACTAGTGATCGCGAGCAGTACTTC. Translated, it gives CASSGTSDREQYF.

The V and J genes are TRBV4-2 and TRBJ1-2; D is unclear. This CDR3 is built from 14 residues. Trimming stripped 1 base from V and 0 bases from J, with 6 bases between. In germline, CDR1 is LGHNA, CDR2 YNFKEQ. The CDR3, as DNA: TGTGCCAGCAGCCAAGTGGGAGCTAACTATGGCTACACCTTC. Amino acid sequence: CASSQVGANYGYTF.

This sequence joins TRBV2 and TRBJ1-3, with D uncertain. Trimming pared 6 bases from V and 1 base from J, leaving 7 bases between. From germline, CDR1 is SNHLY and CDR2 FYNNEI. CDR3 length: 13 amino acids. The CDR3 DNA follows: TGTGCCAGCAGGGCCAGGTCTGGAAACACCATATATTTT. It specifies CASRARSGNTIYF.

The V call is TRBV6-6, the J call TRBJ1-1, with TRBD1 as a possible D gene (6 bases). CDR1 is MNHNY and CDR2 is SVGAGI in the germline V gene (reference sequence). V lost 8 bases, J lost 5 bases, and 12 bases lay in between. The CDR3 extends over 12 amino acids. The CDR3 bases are TGTGCCAGCGTTGGGGGCCCAACTGAAGCTTTCTTT. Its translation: CASVGGPTEAFF.